Below, 19 T cell receptor beta chains from the same sample are listed, as sequenced in a study of T-cell reconstitution after alpha-beta-depleted transplantation in children. Preparation of the TCRbeta library was carried out with unique molecular identifiers. MiXCR was run by TCRdb on the PCR reads, yielding one entry per CDR3 protein. The sample includes about 580,000 distinct CDR3 sequences, 25% to 30% of them seen just once. This specimen consisted of PBMCs, obtained before TCRalphabeta/CD19-depleted stem cell transplant. The receptors shown here come from a boy less than two years old with Wiskott-Aldrich syndrome, due to receive a stem cell transplant.

This clonotype was counted a few times. V and J are TRBV20-1 and TRBJ2-7, with a possible D match to TRBD1 (7 bases). This CDR3 contains 15 residues. V was pared by 0 bases and J by 2 bases, with 14 bases between. Germline values: CDR1 DFQATT, CDR2 SNEGSKA (reference sequence). The CDR3 DNA reads TGCAGTGCTAGAGATCTCGGCAGGGGGGCCTACGAGCAGTACTTC. Translating it yields CSARDLGRGAYEQYF.

The chain has TRBV5-1 and TRBJ2-1; 9 nucleotides align to TRBD1. After removal of 4 bases from V and 5 bases from J, the junction contained 10 bases not matched to a gene. Per the germline V gene, CDR1 is SGHRS and CDR2 is YFSETQ. The CDR3 sequence is 16 residues long. CDR3 residues: CASSPGTGYEDNEQFF. CDR3 DNA: TGCGCCAGCAGCCCAGGGACAGGGTATGAAGACAATGAGCAGTTCTTC.

The chain uses TRBV28 and TRBJ2-7; maybe TRBD1 (6 bases). The CDR3 extends over 14 amino acids. The germline V and J ends were trimmed by 6 bases and 4 bases, with 16 bases remaining between them. The germline V gene encodes CDR1 MDHEN and CDR2 SYDVKM. CDR3 DNA: TGTGCCAGCAGAAGAACAGGGAACCGATACGAGCAGTACTTC. Protein: CASRRTGNRYEQYF.

This clonotype was observed a handful of times. The CDR3 DNA reads as TGCGCCAGCAGTGAGGCTAGCGGGAGGAATGAGCAGTTCTTC. This sequence encodes CASSEASGRNEQFF. The chain joins TRBV10-1 to TRBJ2-1; TRBD2 agrees at 11 bases. V shed 2 bases, J shed 7 bases, and the junction held 1 base outside the gene matches. Germline CDR1 WNHNN, CDR2 SYGVQD (reference sequence). The CDR3 totals 14 residues.

This clonotype was observed a handful of times. The rearrangement joins TRBV5-5 to TRBJ2-3; no definite D call. The ends were cut back, 1 base at V and 1 base at J, with 10 bases in the middle. Germline V gives CDR1 SGHKS, CDR2 YYEKEE (reference sequence). The CDR3 sequence is 15 residues long. The CDR3 spells CASSLLRPGTDTQYF. The CDR3 DNA reads TGTGCCAGCAGCTTGTTACGGCCTGGCACAGATACGCAGTATTTT.

This clonotype was picked up a small number of times. The J gene is TRBJ2-2, the V gene TRBV7-2, with D unresolved. Germline V gene sequence: CDR1 SGHTA, CDR2 FQGNSA. This CDR3 has 13 amino acids. Trimming took off 9 bases at V and 5 bases at J, with 13 bases between the two ends. The CDR3 reads CASAPDRTGELFF. The CDR3 bases are TGTGCCAGTGCCCCAGACCGGACCGGGGAGCTGTTTTTT.

The rearrangement joins TRBV5-1 to TRBJ2-5; 9 bases fit TRBD2. Trimming removed 4 bases from V and 1 base from J; junction bases left unmatched: 5. CDR3 length: 15 amino acids. Germline CDR1 and CDR2: SGHRS and YFSETQ. In DNA, the CDR3 is TGCGCCAGCAGCCAACGGGGACTAGCCCAAGAGACCCAGTACTTC. It codes for CASSQRGLAQETQYF. The whole variable domain, filled in from reference TRBV5-1 and TRBJ2-5, reads KAGVTQTPRYLIKTRGQQVTLSCSPISGHRSVSWYQQTPGQGLQFLFEYFSETQRNKGNFPGRFSGRQFSNSRSEMNVSTLELGDSALYLCASSQRGLAQETQYFGPGTRLLVL.

This clonotype was seen only a few times. J is TRBJ2-2 and V is TRBV5-8; weak D call: TRBD1 (5 bases). CDR1 and CDR2 from the germline V gene are SGHTS and YDEGEE. The length of the CDR3 is 14 residues. The V gene lost 3 bases and the J gene lost 1 base, with 7 bases spanning the gap. The CDR3 coding sequence is TGTGCCAGCAGCTATACAGGGAACACCGGGGAGCTGTTTTTT. Protein sequence: CASSYTGNTGELFF.

This clonotype was observed a few times. The chain carries TRBV5-1 and TRBJ2-1; 14 nucleotides line up with TRBD2. Germline-derived CDR1 and CDR2 are SGHRS and YFSETQ. This CDR3 is built from 15 residues. With 3 bases clipped from V and 9 bases from J, the junction kept 5 bases outside the gene matches. CDR3 loop: CASSWGLAGVGEQFF. CDR3 coding DNA: TGCGCCAGCAGCTGGGGACTAGCGGGAGTAGGTGAGCAGTTCTTC.

This sequence joins TRBV5-1 and TRBJ2-1, with a weak D call TRBD2 (5 bases). The germline V and J ends were trimmed by 0 bases and 7 bases, with 8 bases remaining between them. This CDR3 comprises 13 residues. Germline values: CDR1 SGHRS, CDR2 YFSETQ. The CDR3 sequence is CASSLVGVNEQFF. In nucleotides, the CDR3 is TGCGCCAGCAGCTTGGTGGGAGTAAATGAGCAGTTCTTC. Drawing the rest from reference TRBV5-1 and TRBJ2-1, the complete variable domain is KAGVTQTPRYLIKTRGQQVTLSCSPISGHRSVSWYQQTPGQGLQFLFEYFSETQRNKGNFPGRFSGRQFSNSRSEMNVSTLELGDSALYLCASSLVGVNEQFFGPGTRLTVL.

The chain links TRBV6-4 to TRBJ1-2; weak D call: TRBD1 (6 bases). The V and J ends lost 6 bases and 0 bases respectively, with 11 bases between them. Looked up from germline, CDR1 is MRHNA and CDR2 is SNTAGT. The CDR3 is made up of 14 amino acids. The CDR3 nucleotides read TGTGCCAGCAGCCCGGACAGTGCTAACTATGGCTACACCTTC. This translates into CASSPDSANYGYTF.

At least ten counts were recorded for this clonotype. This chain connects TRBV29-1 to TRBJ2-1, with TRBD2 matching 11 bases. Germline CDR1 is SQVTM and CDR2 is ANQGSEA. J was trimmed by 2 bases and V by 7 bases; bases with no gene match: 1. CDR3 size: 13 residues. CDR3 sequence (DNA): TGCAGCGCGGGACTAGCGGCCTACAATGAGCAGTTCTTC. It specifies CSAGLAAYNEQFF.

A few counts support this clonotype. The chain has TRBV6-5 and TRBJ1-1, with 7 bases fitting TRBD1. The germline CDR1 and CDR2 sequences are MNHEY and SVGAGI. The trim removed 4 bases at V and 5 bases at J, leaving 7 bases unmatched. The CDR3 runs 14 residues. The CDR3 reads CASSFSGGGTEAFF. The CDR3 DNA sequence: TGTGCCAGCAGTTTCTCAGGGGGGGGAACTGAAGCTTTCTTT.

The chain uses TRBV4-1 and TRBJ1-5; perhaps TRBD1 as D (5 bases). The germline V gene encodes CDR1 MGHRA and CDR2 YSYEKL. Trimming cost V 0 bases and J 7 bases, with 22 bases left between them. This CDR3 has 18 residues. The CDR3 DNA reads TGCGCCAGCAGCCAAGATCTTTGGGGCACGGCTTTCGGGCAGCCCCAGCATTTT. It specifies CASSQDLWGTAFGQPQHF.

This chain uses TRBV24-1 with TRBJ2-1, with D uncertain. The germline gives CDR1 KGHDR, CDR2 SFDVKD. The CDR3 is 11 amino acids. V was pared by 6 bases and J by 5 bases, with 4 bases between. The CDR3 sequence: CATSINNEQFF. Here the CDR3 DNA reads TGTGCCACCAGTATAAACAATGAGCAGTTCTTC.

This clonotype was seen a handful of times. The genes are TRBV7-6 and TRBJ2-5, with D maybe TRBD2 (6 bases). Germline lookup yields CDR1 SGHVS and CDR2 FNYEAQ. The ends were cut back, 2 bases at V and 3 bases at J, with 13 bases in the middle. The CDR3 runs 15 residues. The CDR3 nucleotides are TGTGCCAGCAGCTTACGAAGCGGGTTGAAAGAGACCCAGTACTTC. Protein product: CASSLRSGLKETQYF.

The chain couples TRBV5-6 to TRBJ1-1; no clear D. Germline V CDR1 and CDR2: SGHDT, YYEEEE. V lost 1 base, J lost 2 bases, and 12 bases lay in between. The CDR3 has 15 residues. DNA of the CDR3: TGTGCCAGCAGCTTGAGAGCCGGGATCAACACTGAAGCTTTCTTT. Protein: CASSLRAGINTEAFF. Looking up the rest from reference TRBV5-6 and TRBJ1-1 gives the full variable domain: DAGVTQSPTHLIKTRGQQVTLRCSPKSGHDTVSWYQQALGQGPQFIFQYYEEEERQRGNFPDRFSGHQFPNYSSELNVNALLLGDSALYLCASSLRAGINTEAFFGQGTRLTVV.

This clonotype came up a few times. Here the CDR3 reads CAIALFSGKDTQYF. The CDR3, as DNA: TGTGCCATCGCTCTCTTTAGCGGGAAAGATACGCAGTATTTT. The V call is TRBV2, the J call TRBJ2-3; TRBD2 aligns across 8 bases. Germline-derived CDR1 and CDR2 are SNHLY and FYNNEI. The J segment lost 5 bases and the V segment lost 10 bases, leaving 11 bases of the junction unmatched. This CDR3 comprises 14 residues.

The V gene is TRBV12-3 or TRBV12-4, the J gene TRBJ2-5; D is perhaps TRBD1 (7 bases). This CDR3 spans 14 amino acids. V shed 4 bases and J shed 5 bases, with 14 bases lying between them. The CDR3: CASSSSGGRETQYF. CDR3 bases: TGTGCCAGCAGTTCCTCAGGGGGGCGGGAGACCCAGTACTTC.